The 17 T cell receptor beta chains below were found in one sample sequenced in a study of blood T cell repertoires in COVID-19. Measured with immunoSEQ multiplex PCR; TCRdb has only the in-frame clones, and not every one. This sample has more than 80,000 clones, with around 80% found just once. What was sequenced was peripheral blood. These receptors were obtained from a woman aged 80 or over with active or convalescent COVID-19.

The chain recombines TRBV4-1 with TRBJ1-2; TRBD1 might be the D (5 bases). Trimming stripped 5 bases from V and 6 bases from J, with 13 bases between. The V gene's germline CDR1 is MGHRA and CDR2 YSYEKL. CDR3 length: 13 residues. CDR3 coding DNA: TGCGCCAGCAGCGTCGACGGCAGGGATGGCTACACCTTC. Translation: CASSVDGRDGYTF.

The J gene is TRBJ1-5, the V gene TRBV6-5, with 9 bases that match TRBD1. Germline CDR1 MNHEY, CDR2 SVGAGI. Unmatched junction bases numbered 12, after V lost 7 bases and J lost 11 bases. This CDR3 is 14 amino acids long. The CDR3 nucleotides are TGTGCCAGCACCCTGGGGACAGGGAAACAGTCCCAGCATTTT. Amino acids: CASTLGTGKQSQHF.

This chain links TRBV18 with TRBJ2-5; 8 bases align to TRBD1. This CDR3 contains 17 residues. Germline V CDR1 and CDR2: KGHSH, LQKENI. The trim removed 4 bases at V and 5 bases at J, leaving 15 bases unmatched. This chain's CDR3 is CASSHRRGRGSWETQYF. For the CDR3, the DNA is TGTGCCAGCTCACACCGCAGGGGGCGGGGATCCTGGGAGACCCAGTACTTC. The variable domain in full, completed from reference TRBV18 and TRBJ2-5, reads NAGVMQNPRHLVRRRGQEARLRCSPMKGHSHVYWYRQLPEEGLKFMVYLQKENIIDESGMPKERFSAEFPKEGPSILRIQQVVRGDSAAYFCASSHRRGRGSWETQYFGPGTRLLVL.

The genes are TRBV6-5 and TRBJ1-4, with 9 bases matching TRBD1. Germline CDR1 MNHEY, CDR2 SVGAGI. This CDR3 is 14 amino acids long. Trimming took 7 bases from V and 8 from J; bases not matched to a gene: 8. The CDR3 reads CASMDRGIREKLFF. The CDR3 DNA sequence: TGTGCCAGCATGGACAGGGGCATCCGGGAAAAACTGTTTTTT.

The gene calls are TRBV19 and TRBJ1-3, with 7 bases fitting TRBD1. The CDR3 extends over 16 amino acids. Trimming at V came to 5 bases and at J to 2 bases, leaving 9 bases not matched to a gene. Germline assignment: CDR1 LNHDA and CDR2 SQIVND (reference sequence). The CDR3 is CASSARGREAGNTIYF. As DNA, the CDR3 is TGTGCCAGTAGTGCGAGGGGGCGAGAGGCTGGAAACACCATATATTTT.

The rearrangement uses TRBV28 and TRBJ1-1; D is undetermined. V lost 7 bases and J lost 1, with 10 bases in between. This CDR3 is built from 13 residues. Looked up from germline, CDR1 is MDHEN and CDR2 is SYDVKM. The CDR3 is CASNIEQNTEAFF. In DNA, the CDR3 is TGTGCCAGCAATATAGAGCAGAACACTGAAGCTTTCTTT.

The chain is built from TRBV7-6 and TRBJ2-1; possible D gene TRBD1, 5 bases. The germline gives CDR1 SGHVS, CDR2 FNYEAQ. CDR3 length equals 17 residues. V lost 5 bases, J lost 0 bases, and 17 bases lay in between. The CDR3 coding sequence is TGTGCCAGCAGCCCAAGAAAAGGGGCTTCCTCCTACAATGAGCAGTTCTTC. Protein sequence: CASSPRKGASSYNEQFF.

The chain combines TRBV3-1 (or the pseudogene TRBV3-2) with TRBJ2-7, with TRBD1 as a possible D gene (5 bases). The ends were cut back, 3 bases at V and 11 bases at J, with 17 bases in the middle. Germline V gene data show CDR1 as LGHDT and CDR2 as YNNKEL (reference sequence). The CDR3 runs to 13 residues. The CDR3 DNA is TGTGCCAGCAGCCAGGGCAAAAGGGGTGGAGAGTACTTC. Translating gives CASSQGKRGGEYF.

The chain couples TRBV30 to TRBJ2-3; tentatively, D is TRBD2 (6 bases). Trimming pared 0 bases from V and 1 base from J, leaving 8 bases between. The CDR3 loop spans 14 amino acids. CDR1 and CDR2 from the germline V gene are GTSNPN and SVGIG (reference sequence). The CDR3 nucleotides are TGTGCCTGGAGTGTAAGGAGGGGCACAGATACGCAGTATTTT. Translated, it gives CAWSVRRGTDTQYF.

This chain connects TRBV5-4 to TRBJ2-2, with 7 nucleotides matching TRBD1. This CDR3 is built from 16 residues. Germline trimming cut 3 bases from V and 6 bases from J; bases unmatched to any gene: 11. CDR1 SGHNT and CDR2 YYREEE come from the germline V gene (reference sequence). This chain's CDR3 is CASSSNRQGGAGELFF. The CDR3 coding sequence is TGTGCCAGCAGCTCAAACCGACAGGGTGGGGCCGGGGAGCTGTTTTTT.

The chain has TRBV30 and TRBJ1-2, with 9 bases that match TRBD1. Per the germline V gene, CDR1 is GTSNPN and CDR2 is SVGIG (reference sequence). The CDR3 is 14 residues long. With 1 base clipped from V and 3 bases from J, the junction kept 3 bases outside the gene matches. The CDR3 bases are TGTGCCTGGAGTGAGGGACAGGGCGACTATGGCTACACCTTC. It is translated as CAWSEGQGDYGYTF.

The gene calls are TRBV2 and TRBJ2-3, with D possibly TRBD1 on 6 matching bases. Deletions cut 10 bases from V and 2 bases from J, with 13 bases between. There are 13 residues in the CDR3. Germline V gene sequence: CDR1 SNHLY, CDR2 FYNNEI. In DNA form, the CDR3 reads TGTGCCACAGGGGAAGGTCTCACAGATACGCAGTATTTT. Amino acids: CATGEGLTDTQYF.

This chain joins TRBV4-3 and TRBJ1-1, with D uncertain. The CDR3 covers 15 residues. Trimming shortened V by 0 bases and J by 8 bases, and 16 bases separated the two germline ends. Germline CDR1 LGHNA, CDR2 YSLEER. CDR3 DNA sequence: TGCGCCAGCAGCCAAGAAGGAGGAATGGGCCGGGAAGCTTTCTTT. The encoded protein is CASSQEGGMGREAFF.

The chain joins TRBV5-1 to TRBJ2-1, with 12 bases identical to TRBD2. The CDR3 loop spans 15 amino acids. Looked up from germline, CDR1 is SGHRS and CDR2 is YFSETQ. With 4 bases clipped from V and 7 bases from J, the junction kept 6 bases outside the gene matches. The CDR3 loop is CASSPSGTSGNEQFF. The CDR3 DNA is TGCGCCAGCAGCCCCTCTGGGACTAGCGGGAATGAGCAGTTCTTC.

This clone appeared a single time. The chain is built from TRBV19 and TRBJ2-3; tentatively, D is TRBD2 (5 bases). Germline loops: CDR1 LNHDA, CDR2 SQIVND (reference sequence). Trimming left V 0 bases short and J 5 bases short, with 6 bases between. The CDR3 sequence is 13 residues long. In DNA, the CDR3 is TGTGCCAGTAGTATAGATCGGGGAGATACGCAGTATTTT. Amino acids: CASSIDRGDTQYF.

This clone was seen a single time. The rearrangement uses TRBV2 and TRBJ1-5; D is ambiguous. Per germline, CDR1 SNHLY and CDR2 FYNNEI. V shed 4 bases and J shed 5 bases, with 15 bases lying between them. The CDR3 length is 15 residues. The CDR3 loop reads CASSAARYADQPQHF. The CDR3 region has the DNA TGTGCCAGCAGTGCAGCCAGATACGCAGATCAGCCCCAGCATTTT.

This clone was observed once. The rearrangement links TRBV6-2 or TRBV6-3 to TRBJ2-3, with 9 bases matching TRBD1. Germline values: CDR1 MNHEY, CDR2 SVGEGT. The CDR3 is 18 amino acids. With 0 bases clipped from V and 4 bases from J, the junction kept 11 bases outside the gene matches. The CDR3 DNA is TGTGCCAGCAGTTACTCGTCGGGACAGGGTGCGGGGTCAGATACGCAGTATTTT. This sequence encodes CASSYSSGQGAGSDTQYF.